Listed below are T cell receptor beta chains from one sample, sequenced in a study of blood T cell repertoires in COVID-19. Method: immunoSEQ multiplex PCR; TCRdb's copy keeps in-frame clones and lacks some. This sample carries about 270,000 clones, approximately 85% of them seen once, and the ten largest clones take over 7.5%. Sequencing was performed on PBMCs or T cells enriched from blood (not recorded which). The receptors were gathered from a woman between 50 and 59 years old with acute COVID-19. Both conserved end residues are part of each CDR3.

J | V | CDR3
TRBJ1-6 | TRBV18 | CASSPLTGGTNSPLHF
TRBJ2-1 | TRBV12-5 | CASGLGLAGGRWNEQFF
TRBJ2-7 | TRBV6-5 | CASRDTTYEQYF
TRBJ1-6 | TRBV5-4 | CASSPVRGAVDSPLHF
TRBJ2-7 | TRBV27 | CASSFQGYEQYF
TRBJ1-2 | TRBV30 | CAWSQSATGYFYGYTF
TRBJ2-5 | TRBV28 | CASSTLPQGLETQYF
TRBJ2-1 | TRBV5-1 | CASSYPGLAGYNEQFF
TRBJ2-7 | TRBV30 | CAWSALTGTYEQYF
TRBJ1-2 | TRBV6-1 | CASSEGGQGALPGYTF
TRBJ1-1 | TRBV30 | CASSRGDRSYKTEAFF
TRBJ1-2 | TRBV7-9 | CASSLVAGDYGYTF
TRBJ1-3 | TRBV6-5 | CASSSNSGNTIYF
TRBJ1-1 | TRBV12-3/TRBV12-4 | CASSLNSEAFF
TRBJ1-2 | TRBV5-1 | CASSLQANYGYTF
TRBJ2-7 | TRBV18 | CASSPDSNPYEQYF
TRBJ1-1 | TRBV11-2 | CASSGRFVETENTEAFF
TRBJ2-3 | TRBV7-9 | CASSRLFSGSTDTQYF
TRBJ2-5 | TRBV19 | CASQQPGGETQYF
TRBJ2-3 | TRBV15 | CATSRELQVVAGGSGTQYF
TRBJ1-1 | TRBV30 | CAWSVTANTEAFF
TRBJ1-4 | TRBV5-8 | CASSLMGAGNEKLFF
TRBJ2-7 | TRBV14 | CASSLDNSGGPFYEQYF
TRBJ1-5 | TRBV9 | CASSADRGNQPQHF
TRBJ1-4 | TRBV7-2 | CASSTTNEKLFF
TRBJ2-1 | TRBV6-2/TRBV6-3 | CASSYYIQRDSSYNEQFF
TRBJ1-1 | TRBV10-1 | CASSEARGGMNTEAFF
TRBJ1-2 | TRBV28 | CASSLWPSGAGNGYTF
TRBJ1-3 | TRBV7-9 | CASSYGRHSGNTIYF
TRBJ1-2 | TRBV7-2 | CASSLIAVPVDYGYTF
TRBJ1-4 | TRBV5-4 | CASSLGQGANEKLFF
TRBJ2-7 | TRBV5-4 | CASSPPRGQGRYEQYF
TRBJ2-7 | TRBV6-5 | CASSYSGGPLSYEQYF
TRBJ2-3 | TRBV10-3 | CAISGVLETDTQYF
TRBJ1-1 | TRBV7-9 | CASSYRQGHTEAFF
TRBJ1-2 | TRBV7-2 | CASSLVTAYGYTF
TRBJ2-5 | TRBV9 | CASSVAGVETQYF
TRBJ1-2 | TRBV2 | CAIQGRANYGYTF
TRBJ2-1 | TRBV9 | CASSVGQGALNEQFF
TRBJ1-2 | TRBV6-5 | CANRRDTVGGYTF
TRBJ2-3 | TRBV19 | CASSIDFPGGGTDTQYF